This T cell receptor (beta chain) derives from a study of beta chain features in type 1 diabetes. This clone turned up a few times. Its antigen is not identified. The study's findings and limits: Significant though moderate, a shortening of TCRB CDR3s appeared in all four CD4+ subsets of Type 1 diabetes patients. A closer apparent resemblance between naive, central memory and Treg TCRB repertoires was seen in patients than in healthy donors.

Germline CDR1 and CDR2: SQVTM and ANQGSEA. CDR3 length: 14 amino acids. Trimming took 3 bases from V and 3 from J, leaving 14 bases between them. What was sequenced were expressed TCRB transcripts, since all of the isolated RNA had been reverse transcribed. About 3.7 million reads per sample were averaged for naive, central memory and regulatory samples. The data were produced by immunoSEQ multiplex PCR, yet TCRdb's version contains in-frame clones alone and is incomplete. The table shows 120,000 or so clones, with over 15% occurring only once. The origin of this receptor is a man younger than 45 with type 1 diabetes. V usage is TRBV29-1 and J usage is TRBJ2-5; D is possibly TRBD2 (5 bases). Sequencing was carried out using central memory CD4+ T cells from blood. The CDR3 reads CSVDVLASKETQYF. The CDR3 region has the DNA TGCAGCGTTGACGTGCTAGCCTCAAAAGAGACCCAGTACTTC.